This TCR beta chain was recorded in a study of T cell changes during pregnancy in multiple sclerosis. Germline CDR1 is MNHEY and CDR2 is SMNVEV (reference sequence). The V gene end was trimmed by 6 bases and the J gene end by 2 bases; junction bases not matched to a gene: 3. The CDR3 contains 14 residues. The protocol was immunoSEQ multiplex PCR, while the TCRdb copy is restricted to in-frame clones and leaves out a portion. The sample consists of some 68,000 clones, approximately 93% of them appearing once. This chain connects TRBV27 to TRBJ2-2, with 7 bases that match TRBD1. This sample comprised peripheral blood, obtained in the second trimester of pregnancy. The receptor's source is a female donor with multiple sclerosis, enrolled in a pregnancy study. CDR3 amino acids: CASRGTANTGELFF. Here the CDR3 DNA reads TGTGCCAGCAGGGGGACAGCCAACACCGGGGAGCTGTTTTTT.